The 22 T cell receptor beta chains reported below all come from one sample, sequenced in a study of neoadjuvant nivolumab and ipilimumab in lung cancer. Assay: immunoSEQ multiplex PCR; the TCRdb copy retains only in-frame clones and omits some. The repertoire consists of approximately 17,000 clones, with approximately 79% occurring once and the leading ten covering approximately 8.1%. Material: tumor tissue, obtained after neoadjuvant nivolumab, alone or with ipilimumab, at or shortly before surgery. The origin of the receptors is an adult with non-small cell lung cancer.

This clone was seen only a few times. The chain employs TRBV30 and TRBJ2-7, with 8 bases lining up with TRBD1. The CDR3 loop spans 13 amino acids. CDR1 is GTSNPN and CDR2 is SVGIG in the germline V gene (reference sequence). With 0 bases clipped from V and 6 bases from J, the junction kept 4 bases outside the gene matches. The CDR3 reads CAWSVGTGGEQYF. The CDR3 DNA reads as TGTGCCTGGAGTGTCGGGACAGGAGGCGAGCAGTACTTC.

The genes are TRBV9 and TRBJ1-2; weak D call: TRBD1 (5 bases). The CDR3 sequence is 14 residues long. With 0 bases removed from V and 2 bases from J, the gap between germline ends came to 8 bases. The germline gives CDR1 SGDLS, CDR2 YYNGEE. The CDR3 coding sequence is TGTGCCAGCAGCGTAGGGCAGGGCAACTATGGCTACACCTTC. Amino acids: CASSVGQGNYGYTF.

In DNA, the CDR3 is TGTGCCAGCAGCTTAATGGGCAGGGGACAAGAGACCCAGTACTTC. Its protein is CASSLMGRGQETQYF. The chain combines TRBV7-2 with TRBJ2-5; a weak D match, TRBD1 (6 bases). The V gene's germline CDR1 is SGHTA and CDR2 FQGNSA. The CDR3 is made up of 15 amino acids. Trimming shortened V by 2 bases and J by 2 bases, and 12 bases separated the two germline ends.

This clone was found a few times. V is TRBV5-1 and J is TRBJ2-7; 12 bases fit TRBD1. Germline-derived CDR1 and CDR2 are SGHRS and YFSETQ. The length of the CDR3 is 15 residues. With V trimmed by 4 bases and J by 6 bases, 8 bases remained unmatched. CDR3 in amino acids: CASSNRDRGPVEQYF. In nucleotides, the CDR3 is TGCGCCAGCAGCAACCGGGACAGGGGGCCGGTCGAGCAGTACTTC. The whole variable domain, filled in from reference TRBV5-1 and TRBJ2-7, reads KAGVTQTPRYLIKTRGQQVTLSCSPISGHRSVSWYQQTPGQGLQFLFEYFSETQRNKGNFPGRFSGRQFSNSRSEMNVSTLELGDSALYLCASSNRDRGPVEQYFGPGTRLTVT.

This chain uses TRBV5-4 with TRBJ2-7, with D unresolved. V dropped 1 base and J dropped 1 base, with 6 bases sitting between them. Germline V gene sequence: CDR1 SGHNT, CDR2 YYREEE (reference sequence). This CDR3 spans 13 amino acids. This chain's CDR3 is CASSLYSSYEQYF. The CDR3, as DNA: TGTGCCAGCAGCTTGTACAGTTCCTACGAGCAGTACTTC.

The CDR3 DNA sequence: TGTGCCAGCAGCTTGGGTAGCGGGGGGCGGAAGCAAGAGACCCAGTACTTC. Its translation is CASSLGSGGRKQETQYF. This rearrangement joins TRBV5-5 to TRBJ2-5, with 10 positions matching TRBD2. The germline gives CDR1 SGHKS, CDR2 YYEKEE (reference sequence). V shed 0 bases, J shed 2 bases, and the junction held 7 bases outside the gene matches. This CDR3 region has 17 residues.

This chain joins TRBV18 and TRBJ2-2; possibly TRBD1 or TRBD2 for D (5 bases each). The V gene's germline CDR1 is KGHSH and CDR2 LQKENI. The CDR3 is 15 residues long. The ends were cut back, 2 bases at V and 3 bases at J, with 10 bases in the middle. The CDR3 here is CASSPSGDDTGELFF. In nucleotides, the CDR3 is TGTGCCAGCTCACCATCCGGGGACGACACCGGGGAGCTGTTTTTT.

The chain is built from TRBV7-6 and TRBJ2-3; 7 bases align to TRBD1. This CDR3 comprises 15 residues. CDR1 SGHVS and CDR2 FNYEAQ come from the germline V gene. Unmatched junction bases numbered 4, after V lost 3 bases and J lost 1 base. The CDR3 region has the DNA TGTGCCAGCAGCTTTGGACAGGTCGGCACAGATACGCAGTATTTT. Translating it yields CASSFGQVGTDTQYF.

This clone was found a few times. This chain uses TRBV5-4 with TRBJ2-3; TRBD2 agrees at 10 bases. V was pared by 3 bases and J by 0 bases, with 4 bases of the junction left unmatched. The CDR3 contains 16 residues. CDR1 and CDR2 from the germline V gene are SGHNT and YYREEE (reference sequence). The CDR3 DNA sequence: TGTGCCAGCAGCTCTAAGCGGGGGGGTAGCACAGATACGCAGTATTTT. Residues: CASSSKRGGSTDTQYF.

V usage is TRBV5-1 and J usage is TRBJ2-3; D gene unclear. The V gene's germline CDR1 is SGHRS and CDR2 YFSETQ. The CDR3 is made up of 14 amino acids. V lost 4 bases, J lost 1 base, and 10 bases lay in between. The CDR3: CASSLAFGTDTQYF. In nucleotides, the CDR3 is TGCGCCAGCAGCCTGGCTTTTGGCACAGATACGCAGTATTTT.

The chain joins TRBV13 to TRBJ2-7; D gene uncertain. CDR3 length: 12 amino acids. V lost 5 bases, J lost 5 bases, and 10 bases lay in between. Germline CDR1 reads PRHDT; CDR2 reads FYEKMQ (reference sequence). CDR3 nucleotides: TGTGCCAGCAGCCCCCAGCACCACGAGCAGTACTTC. Amino acid sequence: CASSPQHHEQYF.

The rearrangement links TRBV19 to TRBJ1-2; TRBD1 aligns across 11 bases. The trim removed 5 bases at V and 3 bases at J, leaving 8 bases unmatched. CDR1 is LNHDA, CDR2 SQIVND, per germline (reference sequence). This CDR3 spans 16 amino acids. Here the CDR3 reads CASSPGQGAADYGYTF. The CDR3 region has the DNA TGTGCCAGTAGTCCCGGACAGGGGGCCGCAGACTATGGCTACACCTTC.

The chain employs TRBV5-1 and TRBJ1-1; no firm D call. The CDR3 is 14 residues long. CDR1 is SGHRS, CDR2 YFSETQ, per germline. V dropped 0 bases and J dropped 1 base, with 7 bases sitting between them. Here the CDR3 DNA reads TGCGCCAGCAGCTTGGATGGCCGGAACACTGAAGCTTTCTTT. Translated, it gives CASSLDGRNTEAFF.

The chain employs TRBV9 and TRBJ1-1, with unresolved D. The V gene's germline CDR1 is SGDLS and CDR2 YYNGEE. CDR3 size: 14 residues. With 7 bases removed from V and 8 bases from J, the gap between germline ends came to 21 bases. The CDR3 reads CASSPDQNSVEAFF. The CDR3 bases are TGTGCCAGCTCACCAGATCAGAACAGTGTGGAAGCTTTCTTT.

The gene calls are TRBV7-2 and TRBJ1-1, with 8 bases matching TRBD1. CDR1 and CDR2 from the germline V gene are SGHTA and FQGNSA. Trimming removed 5 bases from V and 4 bases from J; junction bases left unmatched: 9. The CDR3 extends over 15 amino acids. In DNA, the CDR3 is TGTGCCAGCAGCACCTGGTCAGGGGGCGGCACTGAAGCTTTCTTT. Translating it yields CASSTWSGGGTEAFF. Full variable domain (rest looked up from reference TRBV7-2 and TRBJ1-1): GAGVSQSPSNKVTEKGKDVELRCDPISGHTALYWYRQSLGQGLEFLIYFQGNSAPDKSGLPSDRFSAERTGGSVSTLTIQRTQQEDSAVYLCASSTWSGGGTEAFFGQGTRLTVV.

The CDR3 loop is CASSPAVAPNEQFF. In nucleotides, the CDR3 is TGTGCCAGCAGCCCAGCGGTTGCACCAAATGAGCAGTTCTTC. This chain joins TRBV7-2 and TRBJ2-1; perhaps TRBD2 as D (5 bases). V lost 5 bases and J 7 bases, leaving 15 bases between the germline ends. CDR1 is SGHTA, CDR2 FQGNSA, per germline. This CDR3 spans 14 amino acids.

This rearrangement joins TRBV19 to TRBJ1-5; possibly TRBD1 for D (6 bases). The CDR3 sequence is 15 residues long. With 1 base removed from V and 4 bases from J, the gap between germline ends came to 11 bases. Germline-derived CDR1 and CDR2 are LNHDA and SQIVND (reference sequence). CDR3 nucleotide sequence: TGTGCCAGTAGTATAGGGCGGCAGGGGAATCAGCCCCAGCATTTT. Residues: CASSIGRQGNQPQHF. Looking up the rest from reference TRBV19 and TRBJ1-5 gives the full variable domain: DGGITQSPKYLFRKEGQNVTLSCEQNLNHDAMYWYRQDPGQGLRLIYYSQIVNDFQKGDIAEGYSVSREKKESFPLTVTSAQKNPTAFYLCASSIGRQGNQPQHFGDGTRLSIL.

Only one count was recorded for this clone. The rearrangement joins TRBV11-3 to TRBJ1-2; possible D gene TRBD1, 5 bases. The V and J ends lost 2 bases and 4 bases respectively, with 23 bases between them. This CDR3 has 18 residues. Germline CDR1 SGHNT, CDR2 YENEEA. CDR3 in amino acids: CASSLNSTGTASLYGYTF. The CDR3 DNA reads as TGTGCCAGCAGCTTAAATTCAACCGGGACTGCATCCCTCTATGGCTACACCTTC.

The chain combines TRBV7-2 with TRBJ2-1; D unclear. The CDR3 runs to 13 residues. Trimming left V 3 bases short and J 10 bases short, with 13 bases between. Germline CDR1 and CDR2: SGHTA and FQGNSA. CDR3: CASSFGLWAEQFF. The CDR3 bases are TGTGCCAGCAGCTTCGGGCTGTGGGCGGAGCAGTTCTTC.

The genes are TRBV11-2 and TRBJ2-2; no definite D call. V lost 5 bases and J lost 6, with 10 bases in between. The CDR3 totals 13 residues. Germline V gives CDR1 SGHAT, CDR2 FQNNGV. CDR3 nucleotides: TGTGCCAGCAGCCCACAAACCCCCGGGGAGCTGTTTTTT. This codes for CASSPQTPGELFF.

The chain uses TRBV5-1 and TRBJ2-2, with 9 bases lining up with TRBD2. This CDR3 comprises 14 residues. Looked up from germline, CDR1 is SGHRS and CDR2 is YFSETQ. J was trimmed by 7 bases and V by 4 bases; bases with no gene match: 5. CDR3 sequence reads: CASSTASGVGELFF. In nucleotides, the CDR3 is TGCGCCAGCAGCACGGCTAGCGGGGTCGGGGAGCTGTTTTTT.

The V and J genes are TRBV13 and TRBJ2-1; D is undetermined. The V gene's germline CDR1 is PRHDT and CDR2 FYEKMQ (reference sequence). V was clipped by 5 bases and J by 0 bases, with 14 bases between them. The CDR3 sequence is 16 residues long. CDR3 sequence: CASSLRTESSYNEQFF. CDR3 nucleotides: TGTGCCAGCAGCCTACGGACGGAGAGCTCCTACAATGAGCAGTTCTTC. The full variable domain, rest sourced from reference TRBV13 and TRBJ2-1, is AAGVIQSPRHLIKEKRETATLKCYPIPRHDTVYWYQQGPGQDPQFLISFYEKMQSDKGSIPDRFSAQQFSDYHSELNMSSLELGDSALYFCASSLRTESSYNEQFFGPGTRLTVL.